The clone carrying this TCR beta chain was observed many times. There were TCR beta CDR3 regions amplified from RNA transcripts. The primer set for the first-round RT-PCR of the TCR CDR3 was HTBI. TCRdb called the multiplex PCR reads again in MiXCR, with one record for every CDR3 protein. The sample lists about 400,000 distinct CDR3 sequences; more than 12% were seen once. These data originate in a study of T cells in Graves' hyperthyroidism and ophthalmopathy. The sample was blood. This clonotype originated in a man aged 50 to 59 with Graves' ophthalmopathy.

The CDR3: CASRDGSYEQYF. For the CDR3, the DNA is TGTGCCAGCAGGGACGGGTCCTACGAGCAGTACTTC. The V call is TRBV7-8, the J call TRBJ2-7; D is undetermined. With 6 bases removed from V and 1 base from J, the gap between germline ends came to 7 bases. Germline assignment: CDR1 SGHVS and CDR2 FQNEAQ. The CDR3 runs to 12 residues. The variable domain in full, with the rest retrieved from reference TRBV7-8 and TRBJ2-7, is GAGVSQSPRYKVAKRGQDVALRCDPISGHVSLFWYQQALGQGPEFLTYFQNEAQLDKSGLPSDRFFAERPEGSVSTLKIQRTQQEDSAVYLCASRDGSYEQYFGPGTRLTVT.